These 9 T cell receptor beta chains came from one sample sequenced in a study of molecular identifiers for immune sequencing clone quantification. Each CDR3 protein is one row after TCRdb ran MiXCR on the PCR reads. The sample has 400,000 to 600,000 distinct CDR3 sequences, over 20% seen once. Specimen: naive CD8+ T cells from blood, with Jurkat cell RNA spiked in. Stated subset: FACS-sorted CD8+CD4-CCR7+CD45RA+ naive T cells. The receptors here all came from a human donor in good health. Some libraries in this study had Jurkat cell RNA spiked in.

Worth noting for this clonotype: The conserved final phenylalanine or tryptophan is absent from the CDR3, which likely points to a read error. The chain is built from TRBV30 and TRBJ2-3; no definite D call. There are 13 residues in the CDR3. Trimming removed 0 bases from V and 5 bases from J, with 9 bases in between. Germline V lookup: CDR1 GTSNPN, CDR2 SVGIG (reference sequence). CDR3 residues: CAWSVESGDTQYL. The CDR3, as DNA: TGTGCCTGGAGTGTCGAGTCTGGAGATACGCAGTATTTA.

J is TRBJ2-6 and V is TRBV7-2; possible D gene TRBD1, 6 bases. V lost 1 base, J lost 3 bases, and 13 bases lay in between. The CDR3 contains 17 residues. Germline assignment: CDR1 SGHTA and CDR2 FQGNSA. This CDR3 reads CASSLVPQGHGANVLTF. CDR3 nucleotides: TGTGCCAGCAGCTTAGTGCCACAGGGCCATGGGGCCAACGTCCTGACTTTC.

The genes are TRBV2 and TRBJ2-7; 11 bases line up with TRBD2. Germline V gives CDR1 SNHLY, CDR2 FYNNEI. CDR3 length: 15 amino acids. The V gene end was trimmed by 6 bases and the J gene end by 0 bases; junction bases not matched to a gene: 4. Here the CDR3 reads CASREGLADSYEQYF. The CDR3 coding sequence is TGTGCCAGCAGAGAGGGACTAGCGGACTCCTACGAGCAGTACTTC.

This clonotype was seen more than once but under ten times. This sequence joins TRBV7-6 and TRBJ2-7; 10 nucleotides line up with TRBD2. Per the germline V gene, CDR1 is SGHVS and CDR2 is FNYEAQ. CDR3 length equals 16 residues. Losses at the gene ends were 1 base for V and 1 base for J; bases not matched to a gene: 4. CDR3 DNA: TGTGCCAGCAGCTTAGAACCAGCGGGAGGGTCCTACGAGCAGTACTTC. Protein product: CASSLEPAGGSYEQYF.

The chain carries TRBV19 and TRBJ1-5, with D possibly matching TRBD1 (5 bases). Germline V gene data show CDR1 as LNHDA and CDR2 as SQIVND (reference sequence). The CDR3 is 11 amino acids. The ends were cut back, 5 bases at V and 8 bases at J, with 7 bases in the middle. The CDR3 bases are TGTGCCAGTAGTCGGGGGGAGCCCCAGCATTTT. Amino acids: CASSRGEPQHF.

This clonotype was seen repeatedly, ten times or more. CDR3 bases: TGTGCCAGCAGCTCCGACCTCACCGGGGAGCTGTTTTTT. It encodes CASSSDLTGELFF. The chain recombines TRBV7-9 with TRBJ2-2; no firm D call. CDR3 length: 13 residues. Trimming pared 4 bases from V and 4 bases from J, leaving 7 bases between. Germline CDR1 SEHNR, CDR2 FQNEAQ (reference sequence).

About this clonotype itself: Given a much more abundant clone one base away, this may be a read error. The conserved final phenylalanine or tryptophan is absent from the CDR3, which likely points to a read error. The CDR3 spells CATSEHRQARYNEQFS. The CDR3 DNA reads TGTGCCACCAGTGAACACAGACAGGCTCGATACAATGAGCAGTTCTCC. The chain uses TRBV24-1 and TRBJ2-1; a possible D gene is TRBD1 (6 bases). Germline V gene sequence: CDR1 KGHDR, CDR2 SFDVKD. The CDR3 spans 16 residues. V shed 4 bases and J shed 4 bases, with 16 bases lying between them.

The chain carries TRBV19 and TRBJ2-7, with a possible D match to TRBD1 (5 bases). Germline V gives CDR1 LNHDA, CDR2 SQIVND (reference sequence). The CDR3 sequence is 16 residues long. Trimming cost V 5 bases and J 1 base, with 18 bases left between them. The CDR3 loop is CASSEEHTRASYEQYF. CDR3 bases: TGTGCCAGTAGTGAGGAACATACCAGGGCTTCCTACGAGCAGTACTTC.

In the case of this clonotype: At one of its ends the junction is not consistent with the germline gene, which may arise from a read error. V is TRBV6-5 and J is TRBJ2-2; D may be TRBD1 (6 bases). CDR1 is MNHEY and CDR2 is SVGAGI in the germline V gene. This CDR3 has 15 amino acids. Written as DNA, the CDR3 is TGTGCCTGCAGTTACTTTTCAGGGGTCACCGGGGAGCTGTTTTTT. This sequence encodes CACSYFSGVTGELFF.